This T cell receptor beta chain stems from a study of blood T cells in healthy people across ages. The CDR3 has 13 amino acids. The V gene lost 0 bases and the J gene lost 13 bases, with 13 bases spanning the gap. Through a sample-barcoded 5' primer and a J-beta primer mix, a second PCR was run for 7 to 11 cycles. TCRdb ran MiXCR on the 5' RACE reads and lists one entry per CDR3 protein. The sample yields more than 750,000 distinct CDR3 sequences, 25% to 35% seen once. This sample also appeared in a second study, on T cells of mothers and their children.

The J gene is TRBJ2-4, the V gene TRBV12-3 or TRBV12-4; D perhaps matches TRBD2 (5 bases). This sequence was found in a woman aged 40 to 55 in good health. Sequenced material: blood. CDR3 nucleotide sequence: TGTGCCAGCAGTTTAGCGGGAGTCTACGGGCAGTACTTC. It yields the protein CASSLAGVYGQYF.